These 25 T cell receptor beta chains share one sample of origin, sequenced in a study of PD-1 blockade in classical Hodgkin lymphoma. Clones were read by immunoSEQ multiplex PCR, and TCRdb kept only the in-frame ones, dropping some. This table has roughly 50,000 clones, about nine tenths appearing once. The sample's time point: cycle 4 day 1 (C4D1), after around six weeks of nivolumab. Relapse after autologous stem cell transplantation occurred in every patient, and brentuximab vedotin exposure varied. The source material was peripheral blood mononuclear cells (PBMCs), sampled before the fourth cycle of nivolumab. These receptors were taken from a human donor with classical Hodgkin lymphoma.

V gene TRBV7-2 combines with J gene TRBJ2-7; D possibly uses TRBD1 or TRBD2 (5 bases each). CDR1 and CDR2 (germline): SGHTA, FQGNSA. CDR3 length equals 16 residues. Trimming took 1 base from V and 7 from J, leaving 20 bases between them. CDR3 residues: CASSLVSRGASGEQYF. The CDR3 DNA reads as TGTGCCAGCAGCTTAGTCTCGAGGGGCGCTTCGGGTGAGCAGTACTTC.

V and J are TRBV18 and TRBJ1-1, with D possibly being TRBD1 (6 bases). Per the germline V gene, CDR1 is KGHSH and CDR2 is LQKENI. Trimming shortened V by 3 bases and J by 4 bases, and 15 bases separated the two germline ends. This CDR3 is 15 amino acids long. The CDR3 nucleotides read TGTGCCAGCTCACCTGAGACAGGCCCCTTCACTGAAGCTTTCTTT. This sequence encodes CASSPETGPFTEAFF.

This rearrangement joins TRBV5-1 to TRBJ2-7, with a weak D call TRBD1 (6 bases). Germline V lookup: CDR1 SGHRS, CDR2 YFSETQ. CDR3 size: 16 residues. V was cut by 4 bases and J by 3 bases, with 20 bases left in between. The CDR3 sequence is CASSRPGPGVNYEQYF. The DNA of the CDR3 is TGCGCCAGCAGCAGACCGGGACCAGGGGTAAACTACGAGCAGTACTTC.

The chain employs TRBV7-9 and TRBJ2-7; 11 nucleotides match TRBD2. Losses at the gene ends were 8 bases for V and 3 bases for J; bases not matched to a gene: 9. CDR1 and CDR2 from the germline V gene are SEHNR and FQNEAQ (reference sequence). This CDR3 has 15 residues. CDR3: CASVPSGGFHYEQYF. CDR3 nucleotides: TGTGCCAGCGTACCTAGCGGGGGGTTCCACTACGAGCAGTACTTC.

This clone was found a few times. The chain uses TRBV29-1 and TRBJ2-5; 8 bases agree with TRBD2. Germline CDR1 is SQVTM and CDR2 is ANQGSEA. J gave up 4 bases and V 7 bases, and 8 bases lay outside the gene matches. The CDR3 runs to 13 residues. The chain's CDR3 is CSAEGLAGETQYF. In DNA form, the CDR3 reads TGCAGCGCTGAGGGGCTAGCGGGAGAGACCCAGTACTTC.

This rearrangement joins TRBV15 to TRBJ2-6; tentative D call: TRBD2 (6 bases). The CDR3 runs 14 residues. V gave up 6 bases and J gave up 2 bases, with 8 bases separating them. The germline gives CDR1 LNHNV, CDR2 YYDKDF (reference sequence). CDR3 DNA: TGTGCCACCAGGTGGGGGGCTGGGGCCAACGTCCTGACTTTC. This encodes CATRWGAGANVLTF.

The chain joins TRBV19 to TRBJ1-5, with TRBD1 identical over 7 bases. The CDR3 spans 17 residues. CDR1 LNHDA and CDR2 SQIVND come from the germline V gene (reference sequence). V lost 0 bases and J lost 2; bases outside the gene matches: 7. CDR3 region: CASSIDYRQGGNQPQHF. CDR3 nucleotide sequence: TGTGCCAGTAGTATAGATTACCGACAGGGAGGCAATCAGCCCCAGCATTTT.

The chain joins TRBV10-3 to TRBJ1-5; 7 bases are a match to TRBD1. Germline trimming cut 7 bases from V and 1 base from J; bases unmatched to any gene: 4. Germline V CDR1 and CDR2: ENHRY, SYGVKD. The CDR3 totals 14 residues. Here the CDR3 DNA reads TGTGCCATCAAAGGACAGGAGAGCAATCAGCCCCAGCATTTT. Translating it yields CAIKGQESNQPQHF.

The chain has TRBV27 and TRBJ2-7; TRBD1 or TRBD2 may be the D gene (5 bases each). Germline V CDR1 and CDR2: MNHEY, SMNVEV (reference sequence). CDR3 length: 14 residues. Trimming removed 9 bases at V and 2 bases at J, with 17 bases between. This CDR3 is CASKTGTDPYEQYF. CDR3 DNA sequence: TGTGCCAGTAAGACCGGGACGGACCCCTACGAGCAGTACTTC.

This sequence joins TRBV2 and TRBJ2-3, with 8 bases that match TRBD2. The CDR3 has 16 amino acids. V shed 0 bases and J 5 bases; nucleotides not matched to a gene: 7. Germline CDR1 SNHLY, CDR2 FYNNEI. In DNA form, the CDR3 reads TGTGCCAGCAGTGAAGCGCTAGCGGGTTATAAAGATACGCAGTATTTT. It yields the protein CASSEALAGYKDTQYF.

The chain is built from TRBV6-1 and TRBJ2-7; D is possibly TRBD2 (6 bases). The germline V and J ends were trimmed by 1 base and 0 bases, with 13 bases remaining between them. This CDR3 is built from 16 residues. CDR1 and CDR2 (germline): MNHNS, SASEGT. DNA of the CDR3: TGTGCCAGCAGTGAAGGACTAGACCACCCCTCCTACGAGCAGTACTTC. Residues: CASSEGLDHPSYEQYF.

The V and J genes are TRBV7-8 and TRBJ2-1, with 9 bases lining up with TRBD2. The CDR3 has 20 residues. The V gene end was trimmed by 5 bases and the J gene end by 0 bases; junction bases not matched to a gene: 17. Germline V gene data show CDR1 as SGHVS and CDR2 as FQNEAQ. The CDR3 DNA is TGTGCCAGCAGCGCCCCCCTGCTAGCGGGGTTCATTAGCTCCTACAATGAGCAGTTCTTC. Its protein product is CASSAPLLAGFISSYNEQFF. The whole variable domain, remainder taken from reference TRBV7-8 and TRBJ2-1, is GAGVSQSPRYKVAKRGQDVALRCDPISGHVSLFWYQQALGQGPEFLTYFQNEAQLDKSGLPSDRFFAERPEGSVSTLKIQRTQQEDSAVYLCASSAPLLAGFISSYNEQFFGPGTRLTVL.

V gene TRBV10-3 combines with J gene TRBJ1-6; no clear D. The CDR3 has 12 residues. V lost 4 bases and J 14 bases, leaving 12 bases between the germline ends. Germline CDR1 and CDR2: ENHRY and SYGVKD. The CDR3 DNA sequence: TGTGCCATCAGTGGCAGCACTATGGCCCTCCACTTT. This sequence encodes CAISGSTMALHF.

The rearrangement links TRBV6-6 to TRBJ2-7; D perhaps matches TRBD2 (5 bases). V lost 2 bases to trimming and J lost 1 base, with 9 bases between them. The germline CDR1 and CDR2 sequences are MNHNY and SVGAGI (reference sequence). The length of the CDR3 is 14 residues. DNA of the CDR3: TGTGCCAGCAGTTACAGGGCGGGTTCCTACGAGCAGTACTTC. Residues: CASSYRAGSYEQYF.

Remarks on this clone: Different DNA sequences within this sample yield the same CDR3. This chain uses TRBV5-1 with TRBJ1-5; D remains ambiguous. Germline values: CDR1 SGHRS, CDR2 YFSETQ. V was trimmed by 0 bases and J by 2 bases, leaving 3 bases between them. This CDR3 contains 13 residues. CDR3: CASSLAGNQPQHF. The CDR3, as DNA: TGCGCCAGCAGCTTGGCGGGCAATCAGCCCCAGCATTTT.

V and J are TRBV7-9 and TRBJ1-1; D gene unclear. This CDR3 region has 12 residues. Between the trimmed V and J ends, which lost 3 bases and 10 bases, there was a span of 12 bases. CDR1 and CDR2 from the germline V gene are SEHNR and FQNEAQ (reference sequence). CDR3 bases: TGTGCCAGCAGCTTGGCGGCCAGGAGAGCTTTCTTT. Translating gives CASSLAARRAFF.

This clone was seen only once. The rearrangement joins TRBV6-6 to TRBJ1-3; a weak D match, TRBD1 (5 bases). This CDR3 region has 14 residues. Trimming removed 2 bases from V and 4 bases from J, with 9 bases in between. Germline values: CDR1 MNHNY, CDR2 SVGAGI (reference sequence). The CDR3 DNA sequence: TGTGCCAGCAGTTACACCAGGGCCGGAAACACCATATATTTT. It encodes CASSYTRAGNTIYF.

With respect to this clone: At one end, the junction sequence differs from germline, possibly due to a read error. The chain employs TRBV29-1 and TRBJ1-5, with D perhaps matching TRBD1 (6 bases). The CDR3 loop spans 10 amino acids. Germline V gene sequence: CDR1 SQVTM, CDR2 ANQGSEA. The CDR3 region is CSIGQSPRYF. The DNA for the CDR3 is TGCAGCATAGGACAGTCGCCCAGGTATTTT.

This clone turned up a few times. The rearrangement uses TRBV7-8 and TRBJ1-1; D is unresolved. The CDR3 contains 14 residues. The V gene lost 6 bases and the J gene lost 7 bases, with 18 bases spanning the gap. Per the germline V gene, CDR1 is SGHVS and CDR2 is FQNEAQ. As DNA, the CDR3 is TGTGCCAGCAGGTTTGCTCGTGGGATTGGTGAAGCTTTCTTT. Translated: CASRFARGIGEAFF. Full variable domain (outside the CDR3, taken from reference TRBV7-8 and TRBJ1-1): GAGVSQSPRYKVAKRGQDVALRCDPISGHVSLFWYQQALGQGPEFLTYFQNEAQLDKSGLPSDRFFAERPEGSVSTLKIQRTQQEDSAVYLCASRFARGIGEAFFGQGTRLTVV.

The J gene is TRBJ2-1, the V gene TRBV11-2; tentatively, D is TRBD1 (7 bases). The CDR3 is made up of 14 amino acids. Germline V lookup: CDR1 SGHAT, CDR2 FQNNGV. The V end lost 3 bases, the J end lost 4 bases, and 10 bases lay between the germline ends. CDR3 sequence: CASSFAGQYNEQFF. For the CDR3, the DNA is TGTGCCAGCAGCTTCGCGGGACAGTACAATGAGCAGTTCTTC.

The chain carries TRBV28 and TRBJ2-7, with D perhaps TRBD1 (6 bases). Germline assignment: CDR1 MDHEN and CDR2 SYDVKM. The CDR3 is 14 amino acids. Trimming took 4 bases from V and 3 from J, leaving 13 bases between them. This CDR3 reads CASSSPRGDYEQYF. The CDR3 DNA follows: TGTGCCAGCAGTTCTCCCAGGGGAGACTACGAGCAGTACTTC.

The chain uses TRBV28 and TRBJ2-4; D not resolved. CDR1 and CDR2 from the germline V gene are MDHEN and SYDVKM. V was pared by 4 bases and J by 0 bases, with 10 bases between. The CDR3 extends over 15 amino acids. The CDR3 region has the DNA TGTGCCAGCAGTTGGACCCAGCTAGCCAAAAACATTCAGTACTTC. It yields the protein CASSWTQLAKNIQYF.

The V gene is TRBV28, the J gene TRBJ1-1; 8 bases agree with TRBD1. The trim removed 5 bases at V and 4 bases at J, leaving 3 bases unmatched. Germline V gene data show CDR1 as MDHEN and CDR2 as SYDVKM. There are 13 residues in the CDR3. The CDR3 loop is CASSRTGGTEAFF. CDR3 sequence (DNA): TGTGCCAGCAGTCGAACAGGGGGCACTGAAGCTTTCTTT.

CDR3 bases: TGTGCCAGCAGCCCGAGACTAGCGGGCCCTCCTGGTGAGCAGTTCTTC. Translated, it gives CASSPRLAGPPGEQFF. The J gene is TRBJ2-1, the V gene TRBV7-9; 10 nucleotides agree with TRBD2. The CDR3 has 16 residues. Unmatched junction bases numbered 13, after V lost 5 bases and J lost 9 bases. The germline gives CDR1 SEHNR, CDR2 FQNEAQ (reference sequence).

V and J are TRBV28 and TRBJ2-7; D unclear. Trimming took 3 bases from V and 3 from J, leaving 6 bases between them. Germline V gene lookup returns CDR1 MDHEN and CDR2 SYDVKM. This CDR3 is 12 amino acids long. CDR3 nucleotide sequence: TGTGCCAGCAGTTTTAGCAGCTACGAGCAGTACTTC. Its protein product is CASSFSSYEQYF.